The rows below give T cell receptor beta chains drawn from one sample of a study of CD8+CD57+ T cells in acquired aplastic anemia. A single record per CDR3 protein comes from TCRdb applying MiXCR to the reads. The data show some 120,000 distinct CDR3 sequences, with approximately 36% seen just once and about 2.6% held by the top ten. The specimen was sorted CD4+, CD8+, or CD8+CD57+ T cells (not recorded which) from PBMCs. These receptors all stem from a human donor with aplastic anemia. Both conserved end residues are part of each CDR3. Each record gives: J gene, clone size, V gene, D gene, CDR3 DNA, CDR3 protein. A D gene is named only where the DNA matches it firmly. Size values are once, few and many counts, or a class for expanded clones, and some rows have none.

j_gene: TRBJ2-7
abundance: .
v_gene: TRBV19
d_gene: .
CDR3nt: TGTGCCAGTAGCACCCCCGGCAGGGACTACGAGCAGTACTTC
CDR3aa: CASSTPGRDYEQYF

j_gene: TRBJ1-6
abundance: .
v_gene: TRBV27
d_gene: .
CDR3nt: TGTGCCAGCAGTAAGGACAATTCACCCCTCCACTTT
CDR3aa: CASSKDNSPLHF

j_gene: TRBJ2-1
abundance: few
v_gene: TRBV5-1
d_gene: .
CDR3nt: TGCGCCAGCAGCTCACGAGGGGGGGCCCTAAGAGGCTCCTACAATGAGCAGTTCTTC
CDR3aa: CASSSRGGALRGSYNEQFF

j_gene: TRBJ1-6
abundance: many
v_gene: TRBV20-1
d_gene: .
CDR3nt: TGCAGTGCTAGAGTGGGAGGACAGAATTCACCCCTCCACTTT
CDR3aa: CSARVGGQNSPLHF

j_gene: TRBJ1-2
abundance: many
v_gene: TRBV19
d_gene: TRBD1
CDR3nt: TGTGCCAGTAGCACCGGGACAGGTTATGGCTACACCTTC
CDR3aa: CASSTGTGYGYTF

j_gene: TRBJ1-5
abundance: many
v_gene: TRBV7-2
d_gene: .
CDR3nt: TGTGCCAGCAGCTTAGGGCGTTATCAGCCCCAGCATTTT
CDR3aa: CASSLGRYQPQHF

j_gene: TRBJ1-6
abundance: many
v_gene: TRBV7-8
d_gene: .
CDR3nt: TGTGCCAGCAGCTTAGAAGTGGCGACAAATAATTCACCCCTCCACTTT
CDR3aa: CASSLEVATNNSPLHF

j_gene: TRBJ1-1
abundance: .
v_gene: TRBV6-1
d_gene: TRBD1
CDR3nt: TGTGCCAGCAGGGGGGACAGGGGGCTTTTCGCTGAAGCTTTCTTT
CDR3aa: CASRGDRGLFAEAFF

j_gene: TRBJ2-7
abundance: many
v_gene: TRBV5-1
d_gene: .
CDR3nt: TGCGCCAGCAGCCCTGTCGGGTTTTCCTACGAGCAGTACTTC
CDR3aa: CASSPVGFSYEQYF

j_gene: TRBJ2-1
abundance: .
v_gene: TRBV15
d_gene: TRBD2
CDR3nt: TGTGCCACCAGCAGAGATGGGGCTAGCGGGATTAATGAGCAGTTCTTC
CDR3aa: CATSRDGASGINEQFF

j_gene: TRBJ2-5
abundance: many
v_gene: TRBV9
d_gene: TRBD1
CDR3nt: TGTGCCAGCAGTCGACAGGGGGGAGGAGAGACCCAGTACTTC
CDR3aa: CASSRQGGGETQYF

j_gene: TRBJ1-6
abundance: .
v_gene: TRBV4-2
d_gene: TRBD1
CDR3nt: TGTGCCAGCAGCCACATCGACAGGGGGCAAAATCGCCTCCACTTT
CDR3aa: CASSHIDRGQNRLHF

j_gene: TRBJ1-1
abundance: many
v_gene: TRBV5-1
d_gene: .
CDR3nt: TGCGCCAGCAGCTTGGGACAGCCGGTTGCTGAAGCTTTCTTT
CDR3aa: CASSLGQPVAEAFF

j_gene: TRBJ2-3
abundance: .
v_gene: TRBV10-3
d_gene: .
CDR3nt: TGTGCCATCACCAGAGGACGGAGCACAGATACGCAGTATTTT
CDR3aa: CAITRGRSTDTQYF

j_gene: TRBJ2-7
abundance: few
v_gene: TRBV15
d_gene: .
CDR3nt: TGTGCCACCAGCAGAGATTTCCTCGGCGACGAGCAGTACTTC
CDR3aa: CATSRDFLGDEQYF

j_gene: TRBJ1-3
abundance: few
v_gene: TRBV29-1
d_gene: .
CDR3nt: TGCAGCGTGGAGGGGGATTCTCAAGGGACCATATATTTT
CDR3aa: CSVEGDSQGTIYF

j_gene: TRBJ2-5
abundance: many
v_gene: TRBV20-1
d_gene: .
CDR3nt: TGCAGTGCTAGCTTATTCCGGGACGCCTGGACGAAGACCCAGTACTTC
CDR3aa: CSASLFRDAWTKTQYF

j_gene: TRBJ1-2
abundance: .
v_gene: TRBV10-3
d_gene: .
CDR3nt: TGTGCCAACACTGGTCAGGGAAGCTATGGCTACACCTTC
CDR3aa: CANTGQGSYGYTF

j_gene: TRBJ2-3
abundance: .
v_gene: TRBV7-9
d_gene: .
CDR3nt: TGTGCCAGCAGCGGAGACGGGGGCTCCGAGCAGTATTTT
CDR3aa: CASSGDGGSEQYF

j_gene: TRBJ1-1
abundance: many
v_gene: TRBV6-1
d_gene: .
CDR3nt: TGTGCCAGCAGTAAACGGAGGGCCGAGTCTGAAGCTTTCTTT
CDR3aa: CASSKRRAESEAFF

j_gene: TRBJ1-2
abundance: .
v_gene: TRBV29-1
d_gene: .
CDR3nt: TGCAGCGTTGCGGACGGTCCCTATGGCTACACCTTC
CDR3aa: CSVADGPYGYTF

j_gene: TRBJ1-6
abundance: many
v_gene: TRBV5-4
d_gene: .
CDR3nt: TGTGCCAGCAGCTTGGCTTTGGACAGCTCCTATAATTCACCCCTCCACTTT
CDR3aa: CASSLALDSSYNSPLHF

j_gene: TRBJ2-7
abundance: many
v_gene: TRBV6-5
d_gene: TRBD2
CDR3nt: TGTGCCAGCAGTTATAGGGCACCGAGACTAGCGGGCCAGTCCTACGAGCAGTACTTC
CDR3aa: CASSYRAPRLAGQSYEQYF

j_gene: TRBJ1-2
abundance: many
v_gene: TRBV29-1
d_gene: .
CDR3nt: TGCAGCGTTGGGCCGACAGACTATGGCTACACCTTC
CDR3aa: CSVGPTDYGYTF

j_gene: TRBJ2-5
abundance: few
v_gene: TRBV14
d_gene: .
CDR3nt: TGTGCCAGCAGCCAATACACTAGATCCACCCAAGAGACCCAGTACTTC
CDR3aa: CASSQYTRSTQETQYF

j_gene: TRBJ1-1
abundance: .
v_gene: TRBV20-1
d_gene: .
CDR3nt: TGCAGTGCTCGTCACAGTGCCACGCTGAACACTGAAGCTTTCTTT
CDR3aa: CSARHSATLNTEAFF

j_gene: TRBJ1-5
abundance: .
v_gene: TRBV10-3
d_gene: .
CDR3nt: TGTGCCATCAGTGAGGGTGTAGGTAGCAATCAGCCCCAGCATTTT
CDR3aa: CAISEGVGSNQPQHF

j_gene: TRBJ1-1
abundance: few
v_gene: TRBV5-5
d_gene: .
CDR3nt: TGTGCCAGCAGCCGTGGAGGGTCAAGTTCCACTGAAGCTTTCTTT
CDR3aa: CASSRGGSSSTEAFF

j_gene: TRBJ1-6
abundance: .
v_gene: TRBV10-3
d_gene: .
CDR3nt: TGTGCCATCAGCGGAGACAGCGGTAATTCACCCCTCCACTTT
CDR3aa: CAISGDSGNSPLHF

j_gene: TRBJ2-1
abundance: .
v_gene: TRBV7-1
d_gene: TRBD2
CDR3nt: TGTGCCAGCAGCTCTAAGAGCGGGGGGGCCGTCGGCTACAATGAGCAGTTCTTC
CDR3aa: CASSSKSGGAVGYNEQFF

j_gene: TRBJ1-5
abundance: many
v_gene: TRBV20-1
d_gene: .
CDR3nt: TGCAGTGCTAGTAGGCTATCGCAGGGTGCAAAGAATCAGCCCCAGCATTTT
CDR3aa: CSASRLSQGAKNQPQHF

j_gene: TRBJ2-5
abundance: many
v_gene: TRBV6-1
d_gene: .
CDR3nt: TGTGCCAGCCGCGCGGCGGGGCTCCCCCGGGGGACCCAGTACTTC
CDR3aa: CASRAAGLPRGTQYF

j_gene: TRBJ2-1
abundance: few
v_gene: TRBV11-2
d_gene: TRBD2
CDR3nt: TGTGCCAGCAGCCCCGGACTAGCGGGGGGCTCTGAGCAGTTCTTC
CDR3aa: CASSPGLAGGSEQFF

j_gene: TRBJ1-1
abundance: .
v_gene: TRBV15
d_gene: .
CDR3nt: TGTGCCACCAGCAGAGAGGGAGGCACTGAAGCTTTCTTT
CDR3aa: CATSREGGTEAFF

j_gene: TRBJ1-5
abundance: many
v_gene: TRBV7-9
d_gene: TRBD1
CDR3nt: TGTGCCAGCAGCCAGGACAGGGGCGGTCAGCCCCAGCATTTT
CDR3aa: CASSQDRGGQPQHF

j_gene: TRBJ2-1
abundance: .
v_gene: TRBV11-1
d_gene: .
CDR3nt: TGTGCCAGCAGCCAAGAAGGCAAAGTAAGTGAGCAGCTCTTC
CDR3aa: CASSQEGKVSEQLF

j_gene: TRBJ2-2
abundance: many
v_gene: TRBV7-3
d_gene: .
CDR3nt: TGTGCCAGCAGCAAACCGGGGAACACCGGGGAGCTGTTTTTT
CDR3aa: CASSKPGNTGELFF

j_gene: TRBJ1-1
abundance: many
v_gene: TRBV20-1
d_gene: .
CDR3nt: TGCAGTGCTGTTATCGGACTCCCGAACACTGAAGCTTTCTTT
CDR3aa: CSAVIGLPNTEAFF

j_gene: TRBJ2-2
abundance: .
v_gene: TRBV10-3
d_gene: TRBD1
CDR3nt: TGTGCCACCACAGACAGGGCCGGCACCGGGGAGCTGTTTTTT
CDR3aa: CATTDRAGTGELFF

j_gene: TRBJ2-1
abundance: .
v_gene: TRBV10-3
d_gene: TRBD2
CDR3nt: TGTGCCATCAGTGATCTAGGGACTAGCGGAGGATACAATGAGCAGTTCTTC
CDR3aa: CAISDLGTSGGYNEQFF

j_gene: TRBJ1-5
abundance: .
v_gene: TRBV19
d_gene: .
CDR3nt: TGTGCCAGTAGTATGTGGGCAGGGACGTTTGGTCAGCCCCAGCATTTT
CDR3aa: CASSMWAGTFGQPQHF

j_gene: TRBJ1-5
abundance: many
v_gene: TRBV4-2
d_gene: TRBD1
CDR3nt: TGTGCCAGCAGCCAGGAGGGACAGGGGGATCAGCCCCAGCATTTT
CDR3aa: CASSQEGQGDQPQHF

j_gene: TRBJ1-3
abundance: .
v_gene: TRBV5-1
d_gene: .
CDR3nt: TGCGCCAGCGCCGATGGAAACACCATATATTTT
CDR3aa: CASADGNTIYF

j_gene: TRBJ2-2
abundance: few
v_gene: TRBV12-3/TRBV12-4
d_gene: TRBD2
CDR3nt: TGTGCCAGCAGTCGGGGACTAGGAGGGACCGGGGAGCTGTTTTTT
CDR3aa: CASSRGLGGTGELFF

j_gene: TRBJ2-7
abundance: once
v_gene: TRBV13
d_gene: TRBD2
CDR3nt: TGTGCCAGCAACCCCGGGACTAACTACGAGCAGTACTTC
CDR3aa: CASNPGTNYEQYF

j_gene: TRBJ1-1
abundance: many
v_gene: TRBV7-9
d_gene: .
CDR3nt: TGTGCCAGCACCCTAGGCTTTATGAACACTGAAGCTTTCTTT
CDR3aa: CASTLGFMNTEAFF

j_gene: TRBJ1-6
abundance: many
v_gene: TRBV27
d_gene: .
CDR3nt: TGTGCCAGCACCCCAGGAGTAAATTCACCCCTCCACTTT
CDR3aa: CASTPGVNSPLHF

j_gene: TRBJ1-4
abundance: many
v_gene: TRBV20-1
d_gene: .
CDR3nt: TGCAGTGCAGGAGGAACTAATGAAAAACTGTTTTTT
CDR3aa: CSAGGTNEKLFF

j_gene: TRBJ2-7
abundance: .
v_gene: TRBV7-2
d_gene: .
CDR3nt: TGTGCCATCAGTGCACTGGACGGCTACGAGCAGTACTTC
CDR3aa: CAISALDGYEQYF

j_gene: TRBJ2-3
abundance: many
v_gene: TRBV11-1
d_gene: TRBD2
CDR3nt: TGTGCCAGCAGCTTATCCCCTAGCGGTCGCACAGATACGCAGTATTTT
CDR3aa: CASSLSPSGRTDTQYF

j_gene: TRBJ2-5
abundance: many
v_gene: TRBV5-1
d_gene: TRBD2
CDR3nt: TGCGCCAGCAGCTTGGCCGGGACTAGCGGTCAAGAGACCCAGTACTTC
CDR3aa: CASSLAGTSGQETQYF

j_gene: TRBJ2-1
abundance: .
v_gene: TRBV2
d_gene: TRBD2
CDR3nt: TGTGCCAGCAGTGAGGCGAGCGGGGGGATCAGTGAGCAGTTCTTC
CDR3aa: CASSEASGGISEQFF

j_gene: TRBJ2-1
abundance: many
v_gene: TRBV7-9
d_gene: .
CDR3nt: TGTGCCAGCAGCTTTAGTGGCTTTGGCAATGAGCAGTTCTTC
CDR3aa: CASSFSGFGNEQFF

j_gene: TRBJ1-2
abundance: .
v_gene: TRBV12-3/TRBV12-4
d_gene: .
CDR3nt: TGTGCCAGCTCCTCGACACCATTACTATATGGCTACACCTTC
CDR3aa: CASSSTPLLYGYTF

j_gene: TRBJ1-2
abundance: .
v_gene: TRBV19
d_gene: TRBD1
CDR3nt: TGTGCCAGTAGTTCACCCGGACAGGAGAACTATGGCTACACCTTC
CDR3aa: CASSSPGQENYGYTF